Listed below are T cell receptor beta chains from one sample, sequenced in a study of T-cell reconstitution after alpha-beta-depleted transplantation in children. From the PCR reads, TCRdb called clonotypes with MiXCR, one entry per CDR3 protein. The profile shows 450,000 to 600,000 distinct CDR3 sequences, under 15% of them singletons. Sequencing used PBMCs, mostly from graft donor cells, obtained 360 days after TCRalphabeta/CD19-depleted stem cell transplant. The receptors stem from a male patient aged 10 to 17 who had a stem cell transplant for acute myeloid leukemia, so the T cells may come from the graft donor. Each CDR3 is given with its conserved first and last residue. A D gene is named only where the DNA matches it firmly. Clone size is given for some rows only: seen once, a few or many times, or a class if the clone is expanded.

clone_size j_call v_call d_call cdr3_nt cdr3_aa
many TRBJ2-1 TRBV28 - TGTGCCAGCAGTTGGGATAGCAATGAGCAGTTCTTC CASSWDSNEQFF
- TRBJ2-1 TRBV30 TRBD2 TGTGCCTGGAGTGCCTGGACTAGCGGGGAAGCGGATGAGCAGTTCTTC CAWSAWTSGEADEQFF
few TRBJ2-1 TRBV24-1 TRBD2 TGTGCCACCAGTGATTGGGACAATGGACTAGCGGTGGTAGGCGATGAGCAGTTCTTC CATSDWDNGLAVVGDEQFF
many TRBJ2-5 TRBV6-2/TRBV6-3 TRBD1 TGTGCCAGCAGTTACGGAAGGGGGCTTAGCCAAGAGACCCAGTACTTC CASSYGRGLSQETQYF
few TRBJ2-3 TRBV28 TRBD1 TGTGCCAGCAGATCAGGGGGCAAAGATACGCAGTATTTT CASRSGGKDTQYF
many TRBJ1-1 TRBV12-3/TRBV12-4 - TGTGCCAGCATCTTGGGGAAGAACACTGAAGCTTTCTTT CASILGKNTEAFF
- TRBJ2-2 TRBV27 TRBD1 TGTGCCAGCAGTTCTACCGGGACAGGGGTGGGCGGGGAGCTGTTTTTT CASSSTGTGVGGELFF
- TRBJ2-7 TRBV15 - TGTGCCACCAGCAGAGAACAGGCTTACGAGCAGTACTTC CATSREQAYEQYF
few TRBJ1-2 TRBV28 TRBD1 TGTGCCAGCAACAGGGGGAGGTCTAACTATGGCTACACCTTC CASNRGRSNYGYTF
- TRBJ2-2 TRBV4-2 TRBD2 TGTGCCAGCAGCCAACGGACTAGCGGGAGGGCAGACACCGGGGAGCTGTTTTTT CASSQRTSGRADTGELFF
- TRBJ2-7 TRBV2 TRBD2 TGTGCCAGCAGGCACCCGACTAGCGGGACGGCGGGCGAGCAGTACTTC CASRHPTSGTAGEQYF
few TRBJ2-1 TRBV9 - TGTGCCAGCAGCGTAGGAGTAGAGGAGTTCTTC CASSVGVEEFF
- TRBJ2-2 TRBV24-1 - TGTACAAACGAGAAAACGACGGACGGGGAGCTGTTTTTT CTNEKTTDGELFF
- TRBJ2-5 TRBV4-1 TRBD1 TGCGCCAGCAGCCAAGAAAGGGACAGTCCTCAAGAGACCCAGTACTTC CASSQERDSPQETQYF
many TRBJ2-3 TRBV29-1 TRBD2 TGCAGCGTTGAAGCCACCGGACTAGCAAAAGCAGATACGCAGTATTTT CSVEATGLAKADTQYF
- TRBJ1-1 TRBV5-1 - TGCGCCAGCAGCTCAGCACAGAACACTGAAGCTTTCTTT CASSSAQNTEAFF
- TRBJ2-5 TRBV28 - TGTGCCAGCAGTTTGAAGTTGGTCAGGACACAAGAGACCCAGTACTTC CASSLKLVRTQETQYF
many TRBJ2-5 TRBV7-2 TRBD2 TGTGCCAGCAGCTTAGAAGGCGGGAGTGTAAGGGAGACCCAGTACTTC CASSLEGGSVRETQYF
few TRBJ1-6 TRBV20-1 - TGCAGTGCTTGGACGGCGTTATATAATTCACCCCTCCACTTT CSAWTALYNSPLHF
- TRBJ2-3 TRBV20-1 TRBD2 TGCAGTGCCCCGAGGGCTCTAGCGGGAGTGGCAGATACGCAGTATTTT CSAPRALAGVADTQYF
many TRBJ2-5 TRBV5-1 - TGCGCCAGCAGCTTGGCCTTTGGTGAGACCCAGTACTTC CASSLAFGETQYF
few TRBJ2-5 TRBV5-1 - TGCGCCAGCAGCTGGAGGGCCGGGCCAGAAGAGACCCAGTACTTC CASSWRAGPEETQYF
many TRBJ2-1 TRBV21-1 - TGTGCCAGCAGCAAAGATGGGCACTTAAGCTCCTACAATGAGCAGTTCTTC CASSKDGHLSSYNEQFF
- TRBJ2-5 TRBV7-2 - TGTGCCAGCAGCTTAGGCTTTGGGGTCCAAGAGACCCAGTACTTC CASSLGFGVQETQYF
- TRBJ2-1 TRBV19 TRBD2 TGTGCCAGTAGGGTGGCGGGGGGCTCCTACAATGAGCAGTTCTTC CASRVAGGSYNEQFF
few TRBJ2-5 TRBV12-3/TRBV12-4 TRBD2 TGTGCCAGCAGCCCACTAGCGGGAGTCCGGTACTTC CASSPLAGVRYF
- TRBJ1-2 TRBV29-1 TRBD1 TGCAGCGTTGAAGACCCGCCAGGGGGCTCCCTTAACTATGGCTACACCTTC CSVEDPPGGSLNYGYTF
- TRBJ2-3 TRBV18 - TGTGCCAGCTCACCCGTCCGAGGACAGAGCACAGATACGCAGTATTTT CASSPVRGQSTDTQYF
few TRBJ2-7 TRBV5-1 - TGCGCCAGCAGCTCCGGGACCCGGGACGAGCAGTACTTC CASSSGTRDEQYF
few TRBJ2-3 TRBV9 - TGTGCCAGCTCCGAGACAGGAGGGGGAGATACGCAGTATTTT CASSETGGGDTQYF
- TRBJ2-5 TRBV20-1 TRBD2 TGCAGTGCGCCACTAGCGGGGCAAGAGACCCAGTACTTC CSAPLAGQETQYF
- TRBJ1-1 TRBV28 TRBD1 TGTGCCAGCAGTCAGGACAGGGGGCTAGGCACTGAAGCTTTCTTT CASSQDRGLGTEAFF
- TRBJ2-1 TRBV5-1 - TGCGCCAGCAGCTTGAGGCCCCCTCTACCGTACAATGAGCAGTTCTTC CASSLRPPLPYNEQFF
- TRBJ2-1 TRBV24-1 - TGTGCCACCGGGAACAATGAGCAGTTCTTC CATGNNEQFF
few TRBJ2-5 TRBV25-1 TRBD2 TGTGCCAGCAGTGAATGGGCGGGGGAGAGAGAGACCCAGTACTTC CASSEWAGERETQYF
- TRBJ2-3 TRBV20-1 - TGCAGTGCTAGAGCCCCAGTCGAGGCAGATACGCAGTATTTT CSARAPVEADTQYF
few TRBJ2-7 TRBV5-7 TRBD1 TGTGCCAGCAGCTTGGGCGACAGGGAAGCCTACGAGCAGTACTTC CASSLGDREAYEQYF
few TRBJ2-2 TRBV7-2 - TGTGCCAGCAGCCTCCTGACACATAGCGGCGGGGAGCTGTTTTTT CASSLLTHSGGELFF
- TRBJ2-3 TRBV4-2 TRBD2 TGTGCCAGCAGCCGGGACTTGCGGGAGCCAAGCACAGATACGCAGTATTTT CASSRDLREPSTDTQYF
- TRBJ2-2 TRBV29-1 - TGCAGCGCCATTTCCTTGGCGGAACCCCACCCCGGGGAGCTGTTTTTT CSAISLAEPHPGELFF
- TRBJ2-7 TRBV15 TRBD2 TGTGCCACCAGCAGAGATGCCGTTAGGGCGGGGGGGGGCTCCTACGAGCAGTACTTC CATSRDAVRAGGGSYEQYF
- TRBJ2-5 TRBV9 - TGTGCCAGCAGCGTAAGAGGACAGAAGGGCCAAGAGACCCAGTACTTC CASSVRGQKGQETQYF
many TRBJ2-1 TRBV2 - TGTGCCAGCAGTGCCCGCTCATACAATGAGCAGTTCTTC CASSARSYNEQFF
- TRBJ1-6 TRBV7-9 TRBD1 TGTGCCAGCAGCTCCGGACAGGGAGATAATTCACCCCTCCACTTT CASSSGQGDNSPLHF
few TRBJ2-1 TRBV7-3 TRBD2 TGTGCCAGCAGCCCCCTGACTAGCGTCCCCTCTGGGGATGAGCAGTTCTTC CASSPLTSVPSGDEQFF
- TRBJ2-3 TRBV7-9 - TGTGCCAGCAGCTTAGGCGTATCGGGCGGGGGCACAGATACGCAGTATTTT CASSLGVSGGGTDTQYF
- TRBJ2-7 TRBV20-1 - TGCAGTGCCACCCCCGGGACGGACTCTAGGGAGCAGTACTTC CSATPGTDSREQYF
many TRBJ2-1 TRBV5-1 - TGCGCCAGCAGCTTCAGGATCAATGAGCAGTTCTTC CASSFRINEQFF
- TRBJ2-5 TRBV6-5 TRBD2 TGTGCCAGCAGTTCCGGGGTAGCGGGAGAAGAGACCCAGTACTTC CASSSGVAGEETQYF
few TRBJ2-7 TRBV7-2 - TGTGCCAGCAGCTTAGGAGGGTCCGATGCGGTGAAGTACTTC CASSLGGSDAVKYF
- TRBJ2-7 TRBV20-1 TRBD2 TGCAGTGCTAGAGGGGGTAGCGGGAGGACCTTATGGTACGAGCAGTACTTC CSARGGSGRTLWYEQYF
few TRBJ1-6 TRBV11-2 TRBD1 TGTGCCAGCAGCTTACAGGACAGGGGATTCCGTTTAATTAATTCACCCCTCCACTTT CASSLQDRGFRLINSPLHF
- TRBJ2-1 TRBV24-1 TRBD2 TGTGCCACAGGGGGGGCCAGCGGGAGTACAGATGAGCAGTTCTTC CATGGASGSTDEQFF
once TRBJ2-1 TRBV20-1 - TGCAGTGCTAGAGATCACGGGAGCGCCTACAATGAGCAGTTCTTC CSARDHGSAYNEQFF
many TRBJ2-2 TRBV28 TRBD2 TGTGCCAGCAAGGAAGCGGGAGGAAACACCGGGGAGCTGTTTTTT CASKEAGGNTGELFF
- TRBJ2-5 TRBV15 - TGTGCCACCAGTCCTCTACTAGTCCCCAAAGAGACCGAGTACTTC CATSPLLVPKETEYF
many TRBJ2-1 TRBV14 TRBD2 TGTGCCAGCAGCCAAGGACTAGCGGGATTTTACAATGAGCAGTTCTTC CASSQGLAGFYNEQFF
- TRBJ2-7 TRBV19 TRBD1 TGTGCCAGTAGTATCGACAGGGTGGACGAGCAGTACTTC CASSIDRVDEQYF